Listed here is a single T cell receptor beta chain. Excluded were patients with other autoimmune diseases, uncontrolled infections, pregnancy or lactation. It was from about 10 ml of fresh peripheral blood that the PBMCs came. Between the trimmed V and J ends, which lost 3 bases and 8 bases, there was a span of 16 bases. CDR3 length: 14 residues. The germline gives CDR1 SGHVS, CDR2 FNYEAQ. The data are from a study of Graves' ophthalmopathy and Graves' hyperthyroidism. Study background: Specimen type is peripheral blood, obtained at initial diagnosis before any treatment.

As the template, RNA transcripts were used to amplify TCR beta CDR3 regions. First-round RT-PCR used HTBI primers; second-round multiplex PCR followed. TCRdb independently ran MiXCR on the multiplex PCR reads; one entry per CDR3 protein. This table holds about 500,000 distinct CDR3 sequences, approximately 15% found once. The sequenced sample was blood. The sequence derives from a young woman with Graves' ophthalmopathy. The chain links TRBV7-6 to TRBJ1-1; maybe TRBD1 (5 bases). This CDR3 is CASSLPGAKAEAFF. The CDR3 bases are TGTGCCAGCAGCTTGCCCGGGGCCAAAGCGGAAGCTTTCTTT. Drawing the rest from reference TRBV7-6 and TRBJ1-1, the complete variable domain is GAGVSQSPRYKVTKRGQDVALRCDPISGHVSLYWYRQALGQGPEFLTYFNYEAQQDKSGLPNDRFSAERPEGSISTLTIQRTEQRDSAMYRCASSLPGAKAEAFFGQGTRLTVV.